This T cell receptor beta chain was captured by sequencing in a study of OX40 agonist ivuxolimab in advanced cancers. Study-wide context: Subjects had a mean age of about 65 years, with a range of roughly 20 to 80; roughly 80% were male. Overall study findings and caveats: At doses 0.1 to 3.0 mg/kg, CD4+ and CD8+ clones expanded. Among the nonresponders, some also had low normalized T-cell clonal expansion.

Some clones are missing from TCRdb's copy, which holds only in-frame ones; the method was immunoSEQ multiplex PCR. The sample lists some 42,000 clones; approximately 78% were seen once. Regarding this clone: Its antigen is not known.

The germline CDR1 and CDR2 sequences are MNHEY and SVGAGI. Trimming stripped 2 bases from V and 5 bases from J, with 15 bases between. There are 16 residues in the CDR3. The TCR originated in an adult with an advanced solid tumor such as melanoma, head and neck, liver or kidney cancer. This specimen consisted of CD4+ or CD8+ T cells sorted from blood, obtained in a trial of the OX40 agonist ivuxolimab. This chain uses TRBV6-5 with TRBJ2-2; tentatively, D is TRBD2 (5 bases). CDR3: CASSYLTGRVTGELFF. CDR3 DNA: TGTGCCAGCAGTTACCTCACGGGAAGAGTAACCGGGGAGCTGTTTTTT.